The rows below give T cell receptor beta chains drawn from one sample of a study of shared clonotypes between healthy human individuals. Here immunoSEQ multiplex PCR was the method, and the copy in TCRdb shows in-frame clones only, minus some. The sample lists some 2.1 million clones, around 95% seen once, with roughly 0.13% in the top ten. Sequencing used naive CD4+ T cells sorted from blood. The receptors come from a man younger than 35 in good health. Each CDR3 is given with its conserved first and last residue. Each record gives: V gene, clone size, D gene, J gene, CDR3 protein, CDR3 DNA. A D gene is named only where the DNA matches it firmly. Where a row states a size, it is once, few, many or the class of an expanded clone; other rows omit it.

v_gene: TRBV7-8
abundance: .
d_gene: TRBD1
j_gene: TRBJ2-5
CDR3aa: CASSLADRGKTQYF
CDR3nt: TGTGCCAGCAGCTTAGCGGACAGGGGAAAGACCCAGTACTTC

v_gene: TRBV4-1
abundance: .
d_gene: .
j_gene: TRBJ1-1
CDR3aa: CASSQEGRIAGSEAFF
CDR3nt: TGCGCCAGCAGCCAAGAGGGGCGAATCGCGGGAAGTGAAGCTTTCTTT

v_gene: TRBV30
abundance: once
d_gene: .
j_gene: TRBJ2-1
CDR3aa: CAWSSSYEQFF
CDR3nt: TGTGCCTGGAGTAGCTCGTATGAGCAGTTCTTC

v_gene: TRBV4-2
abundance: .
d_gene: .
j_gene: TRBJ2-3
CDR3aa: CASSQFGAYTDTQYF
CDR3nt: TGTGCCAGCAGCCAATTTGGGGCGTACACAGATACGCAGTATTTT

v_gene: TRBV28
abundance: .
d_gene: .
j_gene: TRBJ1-5
CDR3aa: CASSATFSQPQHF
CDR3nt: TGTGCCAGCAGTGCGACATTTTCCCAGCCCCAGCATTTT

v_gene: TRBV7-2
abundance: .
d_gene: TRBD1
j_gene: TRBJ1-2
CDR3aa: CASSSWVTGGYGYTF
CDR3nt: TGTGCCAGCAGCTCTTGGGTGACAGGGGGCTATGGCTACACCTTC

v_gene: TRBV11-2
abundance: .
d_gene: .
j_gene: TRBJ2-5
CDR3aa: CASSLDLETQYF
CDR3nt: TGTGCCAGCAGCTTAGATTTGGAGACCCAGTACTTC

v_gene: TRBV6-1
abundance: .
d_gene: .
j_gene: TRBJ1-6
CDR3aa: CATPGGAANNSPLHF
CDR3nt: TGTGCCACCCCCGGGGGGGCAGCTAACAATTCACCCCTCCACTTT

v_gene: TRBV6-1
abundance: .
d_gene: .
j_gene: TRBJ1-2
CDR3aa: CASTDGSNYGYTF
CDR3nt: TGTGCCAGCACGGACGGATCTAACTATGGCTACACCTTC

v_gene: TRBV9
abundance: few
d_gene: .
j_gene: TRBJ2-1
CDR3aa: CASSVEGAAYNEQFF
CDR3nt: TGTGCCAGCAGCGTAGAGGGCGCCGCTTACAATGAGCAGTTCTTC

v_gene: TRBV18
abundance: .
d_gene: .
j_gene: TRBJ1-4
CDR3aa: CASSLTGGFFEKLFF
CDR3nt: TGTGCCAGCTCACTCACAGGAGGGTTTTTCGAAAAACTGTTTTTT

v_gene: TRBV14
abundance: .
d_gene: .
j_gene: TRBJ2-2
CDR3aa: CASSQVRPVNTGELFF
CDR3nt: TGTGCCAGCAGCCAAGTTCGGCCGGTGAACACCGGGGAGCTGTTTTTT

v_gene: TRBV6-1
abundance: .
d_gene: TRBD1
j_gene: TRBJ1-5
CDR3aa: CASSELYRGRNQPQHF
CDR3nt: TGTGCCAGCAGTGAATTATACAGGGGGCGGAATCAGCCCCAGCATTTT

v_gene: TRBV6-6
abundance: .
d_gene: .
j_gene: TRBJ2-2
CDR3aa: CASSPPGTGELFF
CDR3nt: TGTGCCAGCAGCCCCCCCGGCACCGGGGAGCTGTTTTTT

v_gene: TRBV18
abundance: .
d_gene: TRBD2
j_gene: TRBJ2-3
CDR3aa: CASSPILAGVTDTQYF
CDR3nt: TGTGCCAGCTCACCAATCCTAGCGGGGGTCACAGATACGCAGTATTTT

v_gene: TRBV10-1
abundance: .
d_gene: TRBD2
j_gene: TRBJ2-7
CDR3aa: CATATSGSYEQYF
CDR3nt: TGCGCCACCGCGACTAGCGGCTCCTACGAGCAGTACTTC

v_gene: TRBV5-1
abundance: .
d_gene: TRBD1
j_gene: TRBJ2-2
CDR3aa: CASSWTGWDTGELFF
CDR3nt: TGCGCCAGCAGCTGGACAGGGTGGGACACCGGGGAGCTGTTTTTT

v_gene: TRBV6-1
abundance: .
d_gene: .
j_gene: TRBJ1-2
CDR3aa: CASSQGPSNYGYTF
CDR3nt: TGTGCCAGCAGCCAGGGGCCGTCTAACTATGGCTACACCTTC

v_gene: TRBV2
abundance: .
d_gene: .
j_gene: TRBJ2-7
CDR3aa: CASRVTGNHEQYF
CDR3nt: TGTGCCAGCAGGGTGACAGGTAACCACGAGCAGTACTTC

v_gene: TRBV30
abundance: .
d_gene: .
j_gene: TRBJ2-7
CDR3aa: CAWSVIQGIHEQYF
CDR3nt: TGTGCCTGGAGCGTCATCCAGGGGATTCACGAGCAGTACTTC

v_gene: TRBV7-3
abundance: .
d_gene: TRBD2
j_gene: TRBJ2-3
CDR3aa: CASSILAGGADTQYF
CDR3nt: TGTGCCAGCAGCATACTAGCGGGGGGAGCAGATACGCAGTATTTT

v_gene: TRBV18
abundance: .
d_gene: TRBD1
j_gene: TRBJ1-6
CDR3aa: CASSPRTGEGSPLHF
CDR3nt: TGTGCCAGCTCACCAAGGACAGGGGAGGGCTCACCCCTCCACTTT

v_gene: TRBV28
abundance: few
d_gene: .
j_gene: TRBJ2-2
CDR3aa: CASSLLTGELFF
CDR3nt: TGTGCCAGCAGTTTATTAACCGGGGAGCTGTTTTTT

v_gene: TRBV12-5
abundance: once
d_gene: .
j_gene: TRBJ1-2
CDR3aa: CASAPDGNYGYTF
CDR3nt: TGTGCTAGTGCCCCGGACGGGAACTATGGCTACACCTTC

v_gene: TRBV7-9
abundance: .
d_gene: .
j_gene: TRBJ1-2
CDR3aa: CASSLARTLGATNYGYTF
CDR3nt: TGTGCCAGCAGCTTAGCTAGGACCCTGGGGGCCACTAACTATGGCTACACCTTC

v_gene: TRBV5-1
abundance: .
d_gene: .
j_gene: TRBJ2-3
CDR3aa: CASSLLRESRTDTQYF
CDR3nt: TGCGCCAGCAGCTTGTTACGGGAGAGCCGCACAGATACGCAGTATTTT

v_gene: TRBV28
abundance: .
d_gene: TRBD2
j_gene: TRBJ2-5
CDR3aa: CASRGGLAQYF
CDR3nt: TGTGCCAGCAGAGGGGGACTAGCCCAGTACTTC

v_gene: TRBV7-9
abundance: .
d_gene: .
j_gene: TRBJ1-6
CDR3aa: CASTPRGDFNSPLHF
CDR3nt: TGTGCCAGCACACCCCGGGGGGACTTTAATTCACCCCTCCACTTT

v_gene: TRBV25-1
abundance: .
d_gene: .
j_gene: TRBJ2-2
CDR3aa: CASSEFQGRGELFF
CDR3nt: TGTGCCAGCAGTGAATTCCAGGGGCGCGGGGAGCTGTTTTTT

v_gene: TRBV28
abundance: .
d_gene: .
j_gene: TRBJ1-4
CDR3aa: CASSLTGDAQKLFF
CDR3nt: TGTGCCAGCAGTTTGACCGGGGACGCCCAAAAACTGTTTTTT

v_gene: TRBV7-2
abundance: .
d_gene: .
j_gene: TRBJ1-2
CDR3aa: CASSFRLAGVYGYTF
CDR3nt: TGTGCCAGCAGCTTTCGCCTGGCGGGGGTCTATGGCTACACCTTC

v_gene: TRBV2
abundance: .
d_gene: .
j_gene: TRBJ1-2
CDR3aa: CASSEEGFLYGYTF
CDR3nt: TGTGCCAGCAGTGAAGAAGGTTTCCTCTATGGCTACACCTTC

v_gene: TRBV7-2
abundance: .
d_gene: .
j_gene: TRBJ2-7
CDR3aa: CASSLGSSALYEQYF
CDR3nt: TGTGCCAGCAGCTTAGGGTCTAGCGCGCTCTACGAGCAGTACTTC

v_gene: TRBV4-1
abundance: .
d_gene: .
j_gene: TRBJ2-3
CDR3aa: CASSQPSDTQYF
CDR3nt: TGCGCCAGCAGCCAACCGTCGGATACGCAGTATTTT

v_gene: TRBV7-9
abundance: .
d_gene: TRBD1
j_gene: TRBJ1-2
CDR3aa: CASSRDRNYGYTF
CDR3nt: TGTGCCAGCAGCCGGGACAGGAACTATGGCTACACCTTC

v_gene: TRBV30
abundance: once
d_gene: .
j_gene: TRBJ2-3
CDR3aa: CAWSGRRVSTDTQYF
CDR3nt: TGTGCCTGGAGCGGAAGACGGGTCAGCACAGATACGCAGTATTTT

v_gene: TRBV6-5
abundance: .
d_gene: .
j_gene: TRBJ2-3
CDR3aa: CASSYWAPLSTDTQYF
CDR3nt: TGTGCCAGCAGTTATTGGGCTCCCCTGAGCACAGATACGCAGTATTTT

v_gene: TRBV7-2
abundance: .
d_gene: TRBD1
j_gene: TRBJ2-7
CDR3aa: CASSPKVGQPSYEQYF
CDR3nt: TGTGCCAGCAGCCCAAAGGTGGGACAGCCCTCCTACGAGCAGTACTTC

v_gene: TRBV28
abundance: .
d_gene: .
j_gene: TRBJ2-2
CDR3aa: CASRLAGLNTGELFF
CDR3nt: TGTGCCAGCAGATTGGCCGGACTGAACACCGGGGAGCTGTTTTTT

v_gene: TRBV7-9
abundance: .
d_gene: .
j_gene: TRBJ1-2
CDR3aa: CASSLLGGYTF
CDR3nt: TGTGCCAGCAGCTTATTGGGTGGCTACACCTTC

v_gene: TRBV10-3
abundance: .
d_gene: .
j_gene: TRBJ1-2
CDR3aa: CAIRGPNGYTF
CDR3nt: TGTGCCATCAGAGGTCCCAATGGCTACACCTTC

v_gene: TRBV6-1
abundance: .
d_gene: .
j_gene: TRBJ1-2
CDR3aa: CASSPQGISGGYTF
CDR3nt: TGTGCCAGCAGTCCACAGGGTATAAGCGGTGGCTACACCTTC

v_gene: TRBV9
abundance: .
d_gene: .
j_gene: TRBJ2-5
CDR3aa: CASSVAPGQETQYF
CDR3nt: TGTGCCAGCAGCGTAGCCCCAGGACAAGAGACCCAGTACTTC

v_gene: TRBV6-6
abundance: once
d_gene: .
j_gene: TRBJ2-3
CDR3aa: CASSIGLASTDTQYF
CDR3nt: TGTGCCAGCAGCATCGGACTGGCTAGCACAGATACGCAGTATTTT

v_gene: TRBV25-1
abundance: .
d_gene: TRBD2
j_gene: TRBJ2-1
CDR3aa: CASSVGGTSPLEQFF
CDR3nt: TGTGCCAGCAGTGTCGGCGGGACTAGCCCCCTTGAGCAGTTCTTC

v_gene: TRBV5-3
abundance: .
d_gene: .
j_gene: TRBJ2-7
CDR3aa: CARIRQRGNKGGRGKSYEQYF
CDR3nt: TGTGCCAGAATTCGACAACGGGGGAATAAAGGTGGACGCGGGAAATCCTACGAGCAGTACTTC

v_gene: TRBV5-1
abundance: .
d_gene: .
j_gene: TRBJ1-1
CDR3aa: CASSQNTEAFF
CDR3nt: TGCGCCAGCAGCCAAAACACTGAAGCTTTCTTT

v_gene: TRBV30
abundance: .
d_gene: TRBD2
j_gene: TRBJ2-5
CDR3aa: CAWRLAGQETQYF
CDR3nt: TGTGCCTGGAGACTAGCGGGACAAGAGACCCAGTACTTC

v_gene: TRBV7-9
abundance: .
d_gene: TRBD2
j_gene: TRBJ2-6
CDR3aa: CASSLTSGNVLTF
CDR3nt: TGTGCCAGCAGTTTGACTAGCGGCAACGTCCTGACTTTC

v_gene: TRBV7-2
abundance: .
d_gene: TRBD1
j_gene: TRBJ2-1
CDR3aa: CASSLVGTAANEQFF
CDR3nt: TGTGCCAGCAGCTTAGTTGGGACAGCGGCCAATGAGCAGTTCTTC

v_gene: TRBV2
abundance: .
d_gene: .
j_gene: TRBJ2-5
CDR3aa: CASGDLWETQYF
CDR3nt: TGTGCCAGCGGGGACCTTTGGGAGACCCAGTACTTC

v_gene: TRBV7-3
abundance: .
d_gene: .
j_gene: TRBJ2-7
CDR3aa: CASGVFSWRYEQYF
CDR3nt: TGTGCCAGCGGAGTCTTCTCGTGGAGGTACGAGCAGTACTTC

v_gene: TRBV7-3
abundance: .
d_gene: .
j_gene: TRBJ2-3
CDR3aa: CASSPGGSTDTQYF
CDR3nt: TGTGCCAGCAGCCCGGGGGGCAGCACAGATACGCAGTATTTT

v_gene: TRBV5-1
abundance: .
d_gene: TRBD1
j_gene: TRBJ2-7
CDR3aa: CASSRLGQGSYEQYF
CDR3nt: TGCGCCAGCAGCCGCCTTGGACAGGGGTCCTACGAGCAGTACTTC

v_gene: TRBV4-3
abundance: .
d_gene: .
j_gene: TRBJ2-7
CDR3aa: CASSQERGAGSYEQYF
CDR3nt: TGCGCCAGCAGCCAAGAACGGGGGGCCGGTTCCTACGAGCAGTACTTC

v_gene: TRBV29-1
abundance: .
d_gene: TRBD1
j_gene: TRBJ2-7
CDR3aa: CSVVGGQGAYEQYF
CDR3nt: TGCAGCGTTGTCGGCGGGCAGGGGGCCTACGAGCAGTACTTC

v_gene: TRBV18
abundance: .
d_gene: .
j_gene: TRBJ1-4
CDR3aa: CASSPSREKLFF
CDR3nt: TGTGCCAGCTCACCGTCCCGGGAAAAACTGTTTTTT